The present T cell receptor beta chain was sequenced within a study of CD8 T cells in ankylosing spondylitis. General study findings and limits: What appeared characteristic of ankylosing spondylitis blood was a TCR beta motif of fewer than ten highly homologous variants. Certain motif variants had earlier been reported in reactive arthritis synovial fluid and blood. According to the report, clones linked to the disease were significantly enriched in matched synovial fluid samples taken from ankylosing spondylitis patients.

This clonotype came up a few times. The antigen is undetermined. MiXCR, applied by TCRdb to the 5' RACE reads, yields one record per CDR3 protein. This table holds approximately 140,000 distinct CDR3 sequences, 8% to 9% found once. CDR1 and CDR2 from the germline V gene are SEHNR and FQNEAQ (reference sequence). This CDR3 is 14 amino acids long. Trimming left V 5 bases short and J 2 bases short, with 13 bases between. What was sequenced was synovial fluid, either unsorted or a sorted T cell fraction (not recorded which). The sequence was obtained from a male donor with ankylosing spondylitis. The chain carries TRBV7-9 and TRBJ2-7, with D uncertain. The CDR3 reads CASSPRTEPYEQYF. The CDR3 bases are TGTGCCAGCAGCCCCCGAACAGAACCCTACGAGCAGTACTTC. Complete variable domain (other parts from reference TRBV7-9 and TRBJ2-7): DTGVSQNPRHKITKRGQNVTFRCDPISEHNRLYWYRQTLGQGPEFLTYFQNEAQLEKSRLLSDRFSAERPKGSFSTLEIQRTEQGDSAMYLCASSPRTEPYEQYFGPGTRLTVT.